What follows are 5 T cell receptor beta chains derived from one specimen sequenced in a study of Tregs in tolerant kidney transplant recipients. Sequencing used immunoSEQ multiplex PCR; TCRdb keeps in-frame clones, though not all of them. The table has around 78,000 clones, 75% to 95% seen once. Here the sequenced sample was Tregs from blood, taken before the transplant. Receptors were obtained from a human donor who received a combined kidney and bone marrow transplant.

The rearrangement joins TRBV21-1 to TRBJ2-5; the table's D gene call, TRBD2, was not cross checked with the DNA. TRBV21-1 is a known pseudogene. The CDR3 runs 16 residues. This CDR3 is CASSKVWQILRETQYF. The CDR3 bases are TGTGCCAGCAGCAAAGTCTGGCAGATCCTGAGGGAGACCCAGTACTTC.

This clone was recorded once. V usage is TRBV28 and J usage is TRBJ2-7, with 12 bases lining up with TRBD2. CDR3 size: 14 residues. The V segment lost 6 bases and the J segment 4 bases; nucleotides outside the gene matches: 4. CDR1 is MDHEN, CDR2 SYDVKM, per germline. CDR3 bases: TGTGCCAGCAGGCCTAGCGGGAGGGGATACGAGCAGTACTTC. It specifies CASRPSGRGYEQYF.

The CDR3 spells CASSRPSTDTQYF. The CDR3 nucleotides read TGTGCCAGCTCACGACCTTCCACAGATACGCAGTATTTT. The chain carries TRBV18 and TRBJ2-3, with unresolved D. Trimming pared 4 bases from V and 2 bases from J, leaving 7 bases between. Germline V CDR1 and CDR2: KGHSH, LQKENI. This CDR3 spans 13 amino acids.

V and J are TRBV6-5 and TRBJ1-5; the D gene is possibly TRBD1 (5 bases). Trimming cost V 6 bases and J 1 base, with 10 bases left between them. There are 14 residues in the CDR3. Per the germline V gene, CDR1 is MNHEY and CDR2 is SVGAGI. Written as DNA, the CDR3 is TGTGCCAGCAGGGGGGACTTAAGCAATCAGCCCCAGCATTTT. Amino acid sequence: CASRGDLSNQPQHF.

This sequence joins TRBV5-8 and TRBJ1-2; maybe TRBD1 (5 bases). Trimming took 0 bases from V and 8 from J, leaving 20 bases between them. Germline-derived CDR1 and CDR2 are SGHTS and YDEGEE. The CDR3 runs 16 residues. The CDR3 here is CASSLGSSRQRGGYTF. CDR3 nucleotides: TGTGCCAGCAGCTTGGGTTCTAGTCGACAGAGGGGAGGCTACACCTTC.